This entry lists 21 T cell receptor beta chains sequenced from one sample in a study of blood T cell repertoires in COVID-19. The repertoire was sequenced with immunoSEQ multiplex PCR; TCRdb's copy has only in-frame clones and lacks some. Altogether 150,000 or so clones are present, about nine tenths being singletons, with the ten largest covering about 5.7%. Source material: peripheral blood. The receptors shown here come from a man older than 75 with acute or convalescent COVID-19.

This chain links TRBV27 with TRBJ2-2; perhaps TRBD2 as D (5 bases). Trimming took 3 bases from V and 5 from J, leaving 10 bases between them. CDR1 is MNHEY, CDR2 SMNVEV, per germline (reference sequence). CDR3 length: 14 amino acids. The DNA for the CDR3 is TGTGCCAGCAGTTTGAGGGTACTTACCGGGGAGCTGTTTTTT. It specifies CASSLRVLTGELFF.

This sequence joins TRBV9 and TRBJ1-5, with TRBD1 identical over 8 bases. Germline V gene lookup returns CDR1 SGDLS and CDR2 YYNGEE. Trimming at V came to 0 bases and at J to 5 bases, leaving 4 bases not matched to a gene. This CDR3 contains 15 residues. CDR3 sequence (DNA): TGTGCCAGCAGCGTAGACCCAGGGGGCTATCAGCCCCAGCATTTT. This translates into CASSVDPGGYQPQHF.

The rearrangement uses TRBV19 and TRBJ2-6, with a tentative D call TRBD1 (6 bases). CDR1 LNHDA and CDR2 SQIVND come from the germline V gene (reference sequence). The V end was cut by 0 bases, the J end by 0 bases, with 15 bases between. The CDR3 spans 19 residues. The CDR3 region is CASSIEGQGPGSGANVLTF. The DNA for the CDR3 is TGTGCCAGTAGTATAGAGGGGCAGGGGCCAGGCTCTGGGGCCAACGTCCTGACTTTC.

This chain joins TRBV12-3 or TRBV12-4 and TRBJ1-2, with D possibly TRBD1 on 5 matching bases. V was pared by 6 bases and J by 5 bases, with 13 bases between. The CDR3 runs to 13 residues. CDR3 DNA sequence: TGTGCCAGCAGCCCCGACAGTGTGTATGGCTACACCTTC. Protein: CASSPDSVYGYTF.

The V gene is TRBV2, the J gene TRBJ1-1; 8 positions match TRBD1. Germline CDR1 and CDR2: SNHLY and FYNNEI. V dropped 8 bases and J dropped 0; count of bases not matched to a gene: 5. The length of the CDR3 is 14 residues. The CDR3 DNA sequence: TGTGCCAGCGGGCTGGACAGGGTGAACACTGAAGCTTTCTTT. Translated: CASGLDRVNTEAFF.

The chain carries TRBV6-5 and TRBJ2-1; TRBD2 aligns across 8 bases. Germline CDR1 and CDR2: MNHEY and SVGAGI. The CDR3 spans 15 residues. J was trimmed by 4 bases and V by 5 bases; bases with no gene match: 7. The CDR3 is CASSMSGLGYNEQFF. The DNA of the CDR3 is TGTGCCAGCAGTATGTCGGGACTAGGATACAATGAGCAGTTCTTC.

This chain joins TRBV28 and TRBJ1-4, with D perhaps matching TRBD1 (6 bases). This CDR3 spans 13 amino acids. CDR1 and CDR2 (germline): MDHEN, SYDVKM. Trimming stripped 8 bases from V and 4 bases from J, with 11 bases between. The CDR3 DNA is TGTGCCAGCGTGGGGGGGCTTAATGAAAAACTGTTTTTT. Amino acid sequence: CASVGGLNEKLFF.

CDR3 sequence (DNA): TGTGCCAGCAGTTTAGTACAGCCAGCCTATGGCTACACCTTC. Translating it yields CASSLVQPAYGYTF. V and J are TRBV28 and TRBJ1-2; D uncertain. Germline V gives CDR1 MDHEN, CDR2 SYDVKM. The CDR3 extends over 14 amino acids. Trimming removed 2 bases from V and 4 bases from J, with 11 bases in between.

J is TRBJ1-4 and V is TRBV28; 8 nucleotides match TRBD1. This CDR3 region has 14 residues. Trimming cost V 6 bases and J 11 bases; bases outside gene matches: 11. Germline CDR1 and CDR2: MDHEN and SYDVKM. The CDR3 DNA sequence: TGTGCCAGCAGCCCAGGGGGCGAATTTGTGAAACTGTTTTTT. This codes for CASSPGGEFVKLFF.

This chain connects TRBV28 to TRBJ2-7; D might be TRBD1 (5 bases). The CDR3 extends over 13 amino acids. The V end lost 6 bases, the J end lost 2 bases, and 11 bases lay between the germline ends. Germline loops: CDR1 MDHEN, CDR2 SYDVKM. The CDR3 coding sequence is TGTGCCAGCAGATCTGGACAAACCTACGAGCAGTACTTC. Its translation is CASRSGQTYEQYF. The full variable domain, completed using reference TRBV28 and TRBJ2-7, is DVKVTQSSRYLVKRTGEKVFLECVQDMDHENMFWYRQDPGLGLRLIYFSYDVKMKEKGDIPEGYSVSREKKERFSLILESASTNQTSMYLCASRSGQTYEQYFGPGTRLTVT.

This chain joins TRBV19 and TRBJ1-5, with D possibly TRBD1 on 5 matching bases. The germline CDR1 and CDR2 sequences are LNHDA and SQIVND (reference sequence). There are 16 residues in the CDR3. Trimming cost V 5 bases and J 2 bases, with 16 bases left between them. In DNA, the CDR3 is TGTGCCAGTAGTGGCCTCGGGGGGAAGGGCAATCAGCCCCAGCATTTT. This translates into CASSGLGGKGNQPQHF.

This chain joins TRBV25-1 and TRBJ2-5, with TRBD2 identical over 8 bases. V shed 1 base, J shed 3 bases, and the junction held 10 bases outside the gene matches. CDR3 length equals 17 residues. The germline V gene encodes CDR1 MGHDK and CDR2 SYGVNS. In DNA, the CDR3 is TGTGCCAGCAGTGAATCGGCTTCACGGGGACTAGAAGAGACCCAGTACTTC. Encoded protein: CASSESASRGLEETQYF.

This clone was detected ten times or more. The CDR3 DNA reads as TGTGCCAGCAGTGAAATCTGGGGCCAGTACCAAGAGACCCAGTACTTC. Protein sequence: CASSEIWGQYQETQYF. The chain joins TRBV6-1 to TRBJ2-5; TRBD1 is a possible D gene (5 bases). V was pared by 2 bases and J by 0 bases, with 13 bases between. CDR3 length: 16 residues. The germline gives CDR1 MNHNS, CDR2 SASEGT.

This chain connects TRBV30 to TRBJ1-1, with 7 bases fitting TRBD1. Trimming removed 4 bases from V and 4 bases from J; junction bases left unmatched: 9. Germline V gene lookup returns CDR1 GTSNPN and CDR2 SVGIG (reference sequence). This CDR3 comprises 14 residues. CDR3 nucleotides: TGTGCCTGGATAGCGGCGCAGGGGGTCACTGAAGCTTTCTTT. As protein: CAWIAAQGVTEAFF. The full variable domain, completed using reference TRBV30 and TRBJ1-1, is SQTIHQWPATLVQPVGSPLSLECTVEGTSNPNLYWYRQAAGRGLQLLFYSVGIGQISSEVPQNLSASRPQDRQFILSSKKLLLSDSGFYLCAWIAAQGVTEAFFGQGTRLTVV.

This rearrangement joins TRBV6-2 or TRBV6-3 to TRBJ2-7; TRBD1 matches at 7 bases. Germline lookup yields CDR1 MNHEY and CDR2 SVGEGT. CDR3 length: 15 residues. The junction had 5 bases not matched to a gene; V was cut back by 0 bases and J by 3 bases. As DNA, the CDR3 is TGTGCCAGCAGTTACTCTACAGGGGCCATCTACGAGCAGTACTTC. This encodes CASSYSTGAIYEQYF.

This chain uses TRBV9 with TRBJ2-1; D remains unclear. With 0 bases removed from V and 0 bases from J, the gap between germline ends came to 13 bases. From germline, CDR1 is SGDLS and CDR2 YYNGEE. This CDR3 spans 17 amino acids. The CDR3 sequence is CASSVGLAQSSYNEQFF. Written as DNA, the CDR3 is TGTGCCAGCAGCGTAGGGTTAGCCCAAAGCTCCTACAATGAGCAGTTCTTC.

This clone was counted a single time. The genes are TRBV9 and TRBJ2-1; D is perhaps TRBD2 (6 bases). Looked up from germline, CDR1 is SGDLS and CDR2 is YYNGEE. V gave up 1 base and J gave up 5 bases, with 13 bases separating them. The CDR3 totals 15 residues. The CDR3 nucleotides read TGTGCCAGCAGCGTACGGTCGGGGGTCAACAATGAGCAGTTCTTC. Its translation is CASSVRSGVNNEQFF.

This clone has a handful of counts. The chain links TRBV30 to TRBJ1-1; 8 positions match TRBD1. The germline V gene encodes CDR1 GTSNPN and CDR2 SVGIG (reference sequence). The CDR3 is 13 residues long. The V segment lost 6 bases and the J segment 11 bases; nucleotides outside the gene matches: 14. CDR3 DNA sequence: TGTGCCTGCCTAAGGACAGGGTGGTTCGAGGCTTTCTTT. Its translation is CACLRTGWFEAFF. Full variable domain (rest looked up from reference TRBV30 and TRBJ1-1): SQTIHQWPATLVQPVGSPLSLECTVEGTSNPNLYWYRQAAGRGLQLLFYSVGIGQISSEVPQNLSASRPQDRQFILSSKKLLLSDSGFYLCACLRTGWFEAFFGQGTRLTVV.

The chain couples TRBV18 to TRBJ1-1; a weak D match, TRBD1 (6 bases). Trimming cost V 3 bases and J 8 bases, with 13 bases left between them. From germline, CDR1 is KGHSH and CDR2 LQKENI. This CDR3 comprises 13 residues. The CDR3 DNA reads TGTGCCAGCTCACCGAGACAGGCCTGGGAAGCTTTCTTT. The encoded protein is CASSPRQAWEAFF.

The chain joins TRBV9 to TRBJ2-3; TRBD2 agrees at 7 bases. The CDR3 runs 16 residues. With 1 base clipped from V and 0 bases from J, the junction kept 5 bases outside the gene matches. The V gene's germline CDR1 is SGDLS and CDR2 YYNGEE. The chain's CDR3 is CASSVLGGTSTDTQYF. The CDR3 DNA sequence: TGTGCCAGCAGCGTATTGGGGGGGACCAGCACAGATACGCAGTATTTT.

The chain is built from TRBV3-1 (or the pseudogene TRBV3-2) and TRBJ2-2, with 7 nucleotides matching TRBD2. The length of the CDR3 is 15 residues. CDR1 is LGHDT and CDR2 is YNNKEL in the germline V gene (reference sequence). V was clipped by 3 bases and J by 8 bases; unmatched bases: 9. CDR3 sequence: CASSHLAETVGELFF. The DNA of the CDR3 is TGTGCCAGCAGCCATCTAGCGGAAACCGTTGGGGAGCTGTTTTTT.